This T cell receptor beta chain was sequenced during a study of breast tumors, draining lymph nodes, adjacent tissues. TCRdb re-analysed the multiplex PCR reads in MiXCR, keeping a single row per CDR3 protein. The data show nearly 110,000 distinct CDR3 sequences, 30% seen once. About this clonotype: This may be a read error, as it is one base from a much larger clone.

Breast cancer patients provided tissue from their axillary draining lymph nodes. The sample taken for sequencing was axillary lymph node tissue. The receptor's source is a female donor with breast cancer. Some clones in this sample may be carry-over from other donors' samples.

The CDR3 spells CAGSALGATKNIQYF. As DNA, the CDR3 is TGTGCCGGCAGCGCTCTTGGGGCCACGAAAAACATTCAGTACTTC. V gene TRBV7-8 combines with J gene TRBJ2-4; a weak D match, TRBD1 (5 bases). From germline, CDR1 is SGHVS and CDR2 FQNEAQ. This CDR3 is built from 15 residues.